These 18 T cell receptor beta chains share one sample of origin, sequenced in a study of T cells in Graves' hyperthyroidism and ophthalmopathy. TCR beta CDR3 region amplification was performed from RNA transcripts. The HTBI primer set drove a first-round RT-PCR of the TCR CDR3. Via MiXCR, TCRdb re-called the multiplex PCR reads, giving one row per CDR3 protein. The sample has roughly 40,000 distinct CDR3 sequences, 40% to 60% seen once. The material sequenced was blood. The receptors come from a man aged 35 to 55 with Graves' ophthalmopathy.

This clonotype was counted at least ten times. J is TRBJ2-1 and V is TRBV11-2, with a tentative D call TRBD2 (7 bases). The CDR3 runs 15 residues. The V end was cut by 6 bases, the J end by 6 bases, with 18 bases between. The germline gives CDR1 SGHAT, CDR2 FQNNGV. The CDR3 sequence is CASSDRRGGPNEQFF. DNA of the CDR3: TGTGCCAGCAGTGATCGGAGGGGGGGGCCCAATGAGCAGTTCTTC.

This clonotype was recorded at least ten times. A read error may be the cause here, since a much bigger clone is one base away. This sequence joins TRBV11-3 and TRBJ2-2; a possible D gene is TRBD2 (5 bases). The CDR3 runs 13 residues. Germline assignment: CDR1 SGHNT and CDR2 YENEEA. The CDR3 spells CASSLGEFGELSF. CDR3 nucleotides: TGTGCCAGCAGCTTAGGGGAGTTCGGGGAGCTGTCTTTT. Based on the CDR3 plus reference TRBV11-3 and TRBJ2-2, the full variable domain is EAGVVQSPRYKIIEKKQPVAFWCNPISGHNTLYWYLQNLGQGPELLIRYENEEAVDDSQLPKDRFSAERLKGVDSTLKIQPAELGDSAVYLCASSLGEFGELSFGEGSRLTVL.

This clonotype counts as medium-sized. This chain uses TRBV29-1 with TRBJ1-2, with D tentatively TRBD1 (6 bases). V lost 4 bases to trimming and J lost 4 bases, with 13 bases between them. The CDR3 covers 13 residues. Germline assignment: CDR1 SQVTM and CDR2 ANQGSEA. The CDR3 DNA follows: TGCAGCGTTGCGACAGGACCCACCTATGGCTACACCTTC. It codes for CSVATGPTYGYTF.

In nucleotides, the CDR3 is TGCAGTGCTACCGGGACTCCTAGAGGGGGTCCAGCTGCTGGTACGATATATTTT. Translated, it gives CSATGTPRGGPAAGTIYF. The chain links TRBV20-1 to TRBJ1-3, with D possibly being TRBD1 (6 bases). The length of the CDR3 is 18 residues. From germline, CDR1 is DFQATT and CDR2 SNEGSKA (reference sequence). The V gene lost 4 bases and the J gene lost 13 bases, with 35 bases spanning the gap.

This rearrangement joins TRBV10-3 to TRBJ2-1; D possibly corresponds to TRBD1 (8 bases). Looked up from germline, CDR1 is ENHRY and CDR2 is SYGVKD. V was trimmed by 10 bases and J by 2 bases, leaving 21 bases between them. The CDR3 totals 16 residues. In DNA form, the CDR3 reads TGTGCCACGCAAACAGGGGGGGCATTAGCCTACAATGAGCAGTTCTTC. Amino acid sequence: CATQTGGALAYNEQFF.

This clonotype was counted ten times or more. V and J are TRBV4-1 and TRBJ2-3, with D tentatively TRBD2 (5 bases). CDR1 MGHRA and CDR2 YSYEKL come from the germline V gene. The V end was cut by 3 bases, the J end by 9 bases, with 13 bases between. The CDR3 runs to 13 residues. The CDR3 sequence is CASSQDSAMTQYF. The DNA for the CDR3 is TGCGCCAGCAGCCAGGATAGCGCAATGACGCAGTATTTT.

Regarding this clonotype: Being one base from a much bigger clone, this may be a read error. The gene calls are TRBV30 and TRBJ2-1; maybe TRBD2 (5 bases). The germline CDR1 and CDR2 sequences are GTSNPN and SVGIG (reference sequence). This CDR3 is built from 13 residues. CDR3 amino acids: CALSPRGINEQSF. The CDR3 nucleotides are TGTGCCCTGAGCCCCCGGGGTATCAATGAGCAGTCCTTC.

This clonotype came up many times. J is TRBJ2-7 and V is TRBV5-1, with TRBD1 matching over 8 bases. J was trimmed by 6 bases and V by 5 bases; bases with no gene match: 7. The V gene's germline CDR1 is SGHRS and CDR2 YFSETQ. The CDR3 has 13 residues. The CDR3 protein is CASSSDRVPEQYF. The CDR3 DNA is TGCGCCAGCAGTTCGGACAGGGTTCCCGAGCAGTACTTC.

This clonotype was seen many times. The chain recombines TRBV2 with TRBJ2-7, with 7 bases that match TRBD1. Losses at the gene ends were 5 bases for V and 3 bases for J; bases not matched to a gene: 4. The germline V gene has CDR1 SNHLY and CDR2 FYNNEI. The CDR3 consists of 13 residues. This chain's CDR3 is CASSSNRGYEQYF. The DNA for the CDR3 is TGTGCCAGCAGTTCTAACAGGGGCTACGAGCAGTACTTC.

This clonotype was detected many times. The rearrangement links TRBV29-1 to TRBJ1-1, with D perhaps matching TRBD1 (6 bases). Germline assignment: CDR1 SQVTM and CDR2 ANQGSEA. V lost 4 bases to trimming and J lost 3 bases, with 21 bases between them. The CDR3 covers 16 residues. The CDR3 is CSVVDPTQGWDTEAFF. The CDR3, as DNA: TGCAGCGTTGTGGACCCCACACAGGGTTGGGACACTGAAGCTTTCTTT.

The chain recombines TRBV20-1 with TRBJ1-2, with D unclear. The CDR3 has 10 amino acids. Germline CDR1 is DFQATT and CDR2 is SNEGSKA (reference sequence). The V end lost 7 bases, the J end lost 12 bases, and 15 bases lay between the germline ends. DNA of the CDR3: TGCAGTGGTTTAGCGGGAGGGAACACCTTC. Its translation is CSGLAGGNTF.

This clonotype was recorded at least ten times. The CDR3 DNA follows: TGTGCCAGCAGCGTAGGAGTTTTAGCGAACACCGGGGAGCTGTTTTTT. As protein: CASSVGVLANTGELFF. The V call is TRBV9, the J call TRBJ2-2; D uncertain. CDR3 size: 16 residues. Germline CDR1 is SGDLS and CDR2 is YYNGEE. Trimming removed 0 bases at V and 0 bases at J, with 9 bases between.

This clonotype was recorded at least ten times. For the CDR3, the DNA is TGTGCCATCAACCCTGGGGCGGGGGCAGAAGAGACCCAGTACTTC. Translated, it gives CAINPGAGAEETQYF. J is TRBJ2-5 and V is TRBV10-3; D may be TRBD2 (7 bases). The CDR3 consists of 15 residues. Germline values: CDR1 ENHRY, CDR2 SYGVKD. V was shortened by 7 bases and J by 3 bases, with 18 bases between the two germline ends.

The CDR3 nucleotides read TGCAGTGCTAGAACCGGGACCGGGGAGCTGTTTTTT. It codes for CSARTGTGELFF. The chain links TRBV20-1 to TRBJ2-2; no firm D call. Trimming pared 2 bases from V and 5 bases from J, leaving 6 bases between. The CDR3 is 12 residues long. Germline CDR1 DFQATT, CDR2 SNEGSKA (reference sequence).

This sequence joins TRBV7-9 and TRBJ1-5; D unclear. V lost 1 base and J lost 11, with 18 bases in between. The CDR3 runs to 15 residues. In germline, CDR1 is SEHNR, CDR2 FQNEAQ (reference sequence). The CDR3 bases are TGTGCCAGCAGCTTAGGAGGCAGGAAGCAAGAGACCCAGCATTTT. Translating gives CASSLGGRKQETQHF.

This clonotype is labeled medium-sized. The V gene is TRBV20-1, the J gene TRBJ1-5; TRBD1 might be the D (5 bases). Germline assignment: CDR1 DFQATT and CDR2 SNEGSKA (reference sequence). V lost 6 bases to trimming and J lost 2 bases, with 11 bases between them. The CDR3 consists of 13 residues. CDR3: CSAGGKGNQPQHF. DNA of the CDR3: TGCAGTGCCGGGGGTAAGGGCAATCAGCCCCAGCATTTT.

V usage is TRBV7-2 and J usage is TRBJ2-7; 11 bases are a match to TRBD1. CDR1 is SGHTA, CDR2 FQGNSA, per germline. This CDR3 is 13 amino acids long. The V gene end was trimmed by 8 bases and the J gene end by 5 bases; junction bases not matched to a gene: 5. This chain's CDR3 is CASGRTGGNEQYF. CDR3 in DNA: TGTGCCAGCGGTAGGACAGGGGGCAACGAGCAGTACTTC.

J is TRBJ2-3 and V is TRBV5-1, with D tentatively TRBD1 (6 bases). V was cut by 5 bases and J by 0 bases, with 16 bases left in between. Per germline, CDR1 SGHRS and CDR2 YFSETQ. The CDR3 extends over 16 amino acids. The DNA for the CDR3 is TGCGCCAGCAGTGGTTCTCAGGGGATAAGCACAGATACGCAGTATTTT. This encodes CASSGSQGISTDTQYF.